This record covers a single T cell receptor beta chain. The record originates from a study of cytomegalovirus exposure and HLA in healthy donors. This CDR3 spans 15 amino acids. In the PCR, 60 Vbeta and 13 Jbeta primers were used. Assay: immunoSEQ multiplex PCR; the TCRdb copy retains only in-frame clones and omits some. The sample holds around 150,000 clones. The TCR was taken from a man between 25 and 39 years old in good health and CMV-seronegative. This chain links TRBV21-1 with TRBJ1-1; no check of the table's D call, TRBD1, against the DNA was made. TRBV21-1 is given as a pseudogene. The sequenced material came from PBMCs. The chain's CDR3 is CAPGWDRGWDTEAFF. For the CDR3, the DNA is TGTGCCCCCGGTTGGGACAGGGGATGGGACACTGAAGCTTTCTTT.